A single sample is the source of the 19 T cell receptor beta chains below, sequenced in a study of Ad26.COV2.S vaccination and SARS-CoV-2 variants. Sequenced by immunoSEQ multiplex PCR; TCRdb stores in-frame clones only, minus some. Counted here are fewer than 500,000 clones, about nine tenths occurring once; the ten biggest clones make up 12%. Documented treatment: around 19 received Ad26.COV2.S at low or high dose, single or two shots; about five received placebo; per-sample allocation not given. On day 63 after the first injection, vaccine and placebo recipients gave samples. Here the sequenced sample was peripheral blood, taken in a trial of Ad26.COV2.S vaccine versus placebo. The source of these receptors is a person aged 18-65 years who received the Ad26.COV2.S COVID-19 vaccine or a placebo.

The chain carries TRBV29-1 and TRBJ2-2; 8 bases align to TRBD1. Looked up from germline, CDR1 is SQVTM and CDR2 is ANQGSEA. V was pared by 7 bases and J by 6 bases, with 10 bases of the junction left unmatched. The CDR3 extends over 14 amino acids. This CDR3 is CSGSGTGYAGELFF. The CDR3 coding sequence is TGCAGCGGCTCCGGGACAGGTTACGCCGGGGAGCTGTTTTTT.

The rearrangement uses TRBV5-1 and TRBJ1-1; D call uncertain. The CDR3 is made up of 13 amino acids. The germline V gene encodes CDR1 SGHRS and CDR2 YFSETQ. Trimming stripped 2 bases from V and 1 base from J, with 6 bases between. CDR3 bases: TGCGCCAGCAGCTTTAAGGGGAACACTGAAGCTTTCTTT. As protein: CASSFKGNTEAFF.

The J gene is TRBJ2-1, the V gene TRBV10-3; a possible D gene is TRBD2 (6 bases). Trimming shortened V by 0 bases and J by 10 bases, and 16 bases separated the two germline ends. The CDR3 spans 15 residues. From germline, CDR1 is ENHRY and CDR2 SYGVKD. CDR3 in DNA: TGTGCCATCAGTGAGTCCTTACTAGCCCATGTGGAGCAGTTCTTC. Translating gives CAISESLLAHVEQFF.

The rearrangement uses TRBV19 and TRBJ1-2, with 10 bases identical to TRBD1. Germline CDR1 reads LNHDA; CDR2 reads SQIVND (reference sequence). The CDR3 runs to 15 residues. Trimming cost V 4 bases and J 4 bases; bases outside gene matches: 6. CDR3 sequence (DNA): TGTGCCAGTAGTAGCCAGGGACAGGGGTTCTATGGCTACACCTTC. Residues: CASSSQGQGFYGYTF.

The chain couples TRBV5-1 to TRBJ1-2; TRBD1 aligns across 7 bases. V dropped 4 bases and J dropped 0; count of bases not matched to a gene: 3. Germline assignment: CDR1 SGHRS and CDR2 YFSETQ. The CDR3 loop spans 14 amino acids. CDR3: CASSQDRANYGYTF. In nucleotides, the CDR3 is TGCGCCAGCAGCCAAGACAGGGCTAACTATGGCTACACCTTC. Variable domain in full (rest from reference TRBV5-1 and TRBJ1-2): KAGVTQTPRYLIKTRGQQVTLSCSPISGHRSVSWYQQTPGQGLQFLFEYFSETQRNKGNFPGRFSGRQFSNSRSEMNVSTLELGDSALYLCASSQDRANYGYTFGSGTRLTVV.

The chain is built from TRBV7-2 and TRBJ1-1, with a tentative D call TRBD1 (6 bases). Germline assignment: CDR1 SGHTA and CDR2 FQGNSA. The germline V and J ends were trimmed by 1 base and 10 bases, with 16 bases remaining between them. The CDR3 has 14 amino acids. In DNA, the CDR3 is TGTGCCAGCAGCTTAGTGGGGGGGCGGGAAGGAGCTTTCTTT. Its translation is CASSLVGGREGAFF. The complete variable domain, with remaining parts taken from reference TRBV7-2 and TRBJ1-1, reads GAGVSQSPSNKVTEKGKDVELRCDPISGHTALYWYRQSLGQGLEFLIYFQGNSAPDKSGLPSDRFSAERTGGSVSTLTIQRTQQEDSAVYLCASSLVGGREGAFFGQGTRLTVV.

The V call is TRBV5-5, the J call TRBJ1-2; D uncertain. Trimming left V 4 bases short and J 4 bases short, with 11 bases between. CDR1 is SGHKS and CDR2 is YYEKEE in the germline V gene (reference sequence). The CDR3 spans 13 residues. This chain's CDR3 is CASSQQATYGYTF. The CDR3 DNA is TGTGCCAGCAGCCAACAAGCCACCTATGGCTACACCTTC.

The chain combines TRBV27 with TRBJ1-1; D remains ambiguous. Germline V gives CDR1 MNHEY, CDR2 SMNVEV (reference sequence). The CDR3 length is 11 residues. V gave up 8 bases and J gave up 3 bases, with 7 bases separating them. The CDR3 loop reads CASSGYTEAFF. In DNA form, the CDR3 reads TGTGCCAGCTCTGGGTACACTGAAGCTTTCTTT.

V is TRBV6-5 and J is TRBJ2-5; no clear D. There are 13 residues in the CDR3. Germline loops: CDR1 MNHEY, CDR2 SVGAGI. The ends were cut back, 4 bases at V and 8 bases at J, with 14 bases in the middle. The chain's CDR3 is CASSSDREGTQYF. The CDR3 nucleotides read TGTGCCAGCAGTTCTGACCGAGAAGGAACCCAGTACTTC.

The J gene is TRBJ1-5, the V gene TRBV5-5, with D tentatively TRBD1 (6 bases). Trimming shortened V by 1 base and J by 6 bases, and 26 bases separated the two germline ends. The length of the CDR3 is 19 residues. CDR1 and CDR2 (germline): SGHKS, YYEKEE (reference sequence). CDR3 coding DNA: TGTGCCAGCAGCTTGCTTGATTCGGCGGGTCGTGGGGGGCTTCAGCCCCAGCATTTT. Protein product: CASSLLDSAGRGGLQPQHF.

The genes are TRBV6-2 or TRBV6-3 and TRBJ2-6; no firm D call. V was shortened by 6 bases and J by 0 bases, with 9 bases between the two germline ends. Germline CDR1 reads MNHEY; CDR2 reads SVGEGT. The CDR3 is 15 residues long. CDR3 nucleotide sequence: TGTGCCAGCAGCCACGGACGCTCTGGGGCCAACGTCCTGACTTTC. It translates to CASSHGRSGANVLTF.

The rearrangement links TRBV14 to TRBJ2-2; 16 bases agree with TRBD2. V lost 1 base and J lost 2; bases outside the gene matches: 7. Germline CDR1 is SGHDN and CDR2 is FVKESK. There are 20 residues in the CDR3. Here the CDR3 reads CASSQGPGTSGRANTGELFF. The CDR3 DNA reads TGTGCCAGCAGCCAAGGTCCCGGGACTAGCGGGAGGGCCAACACCGGGGAGCTGTTTTTT.

This chain links TRBV11-2 with TRBJ2-3; 10 bases are shared with TRBD2. The V and J ends lost 3 bases and 1 base, in that order; junction bases with no gene match: 1. Germline-derived CDR1 and CDR2 are SGHAT and FQNNGV. The CDR3 consists of 15 residues. CDR3 in amino acids: CASSFLAGGTDTQYF. CDR3 bases: TGTGCCAGCAGCTTTCTAGCGGGAGGCACAGATACGCAGTATTTT.

The chain combines TRBV29-1 with TRBJ2-1, with 9 nucleotides matching TRBD2. This CDR3 has 14 amino acids. V lost 8 bases, J lost 6 bases, and 11 bases stayed unmatched. Looked up from germline, CDR1 is SQVTM and CDR2 is ANQGSEA. CDR3 sequence reads: CSFFYSGGLNEQFF. The CDR3 coding sequence is TGCAGCTTCTTTTATAGCGGGGGCCTCAATGAGCAGTTCTTC.

The rearrangement uses TRBV21-1 and TRBJ2-5. TRBV21-1 is marked as a pseudogene. The CDR3 has 16 residues. CDR3 residues: CASSKASDRPQETQYF. The DNA of the CDR3 is TGTGCCAGCAGCAAAGCGTCAGATCGACCTCAAGAGACCCAGTACTTC.

This chain uses TRBV27 with TRBJ2-3, with 9 positions matching TRBD2. The V segment lost 5 bases and the J segment 4 bases; nucleotides outside the gene matches: 10. The CDR3 sequence is 16 residues long. From germline, CDR1 is MNHEY and CDR2 SMNVEV (reference sequence). The CDR3 sequence: CASSTPLREGPDTQYF. CDR3 DNA sequence: TGTGCCAGCAGTACCCCCTTGCGGGAGGGCCCAGATACGCAGTATTTT.

The chain recombines TRBV3-1 (or the pseudogene TRBV3-2) with TRBJ2-3; D may be TRBD1 or TRBD2 (5 bases each). Germline lookup yields CDR1 LGHDT and CDR2 YNNKEL (reference sequence). This CDR3 comprises 14 residues. The V and J ends lost 0 bases and 6 bases respectively, with 10 bases between them. The CDR3 here is CASSQDLGVDTQYF. CDR3 coding DNA: TGTGCCAGCAGCCAAGATTTGGGGGTGGATACGCAGTATTTT.

The rearrangement links TRBV7-9 to TRBJ1-1; 11 bases agree with TRBD1. This CDR3 contains 15 residues. Germline lookup yields CDR1 SEHNR and CDR2 FQNEAQ (reference sequence). Germline trimming cut 5 bases from V and 6 bases from J; bases unmatched to any gene: 8. The DNA of the CDR3 is TGTGCCAGCAGCCTCGGACAGGGGGCAGGTCCTGAAGCTTTCTTT. Translating gives CASSLGQGAGPEAFF.

In its sample, this clone was seen once. The gene calls are TRBV6-5 and TRBJ2-5; D ambiguous. V shed 4 bases and J shed 4 bases, with 16 bases lying between them. Germline values: CDR1 MNHEY, CDR2 SVGAGI. The CDR3 totals 15 residues. CDR3 residues: CASSFNGAMRETQYF. The CDR3 DNA follows: TGTGCCAGCAGTTTCAACGGAGCGATGCGAGAGACCCAGTACTTC.